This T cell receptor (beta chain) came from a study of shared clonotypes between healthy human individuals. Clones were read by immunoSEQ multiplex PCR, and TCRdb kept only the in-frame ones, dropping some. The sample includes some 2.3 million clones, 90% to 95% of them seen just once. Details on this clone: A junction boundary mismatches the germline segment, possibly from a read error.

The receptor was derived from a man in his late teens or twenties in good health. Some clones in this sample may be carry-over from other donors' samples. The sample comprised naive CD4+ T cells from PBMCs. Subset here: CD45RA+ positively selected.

CDR3 coding DNA: TGCGCCAGCAGCTTCGACTGGAACGCCGGGGAGCTGTTTTTT. Its translation is CASSFDWNAGELFF. The chain couples TRBV5-1 to TRBJ2-2; D is ambiguous. The CDR3 runs 14 residues. Germline CDR1 SGHRS, CDR2 YFSETQ.